This T cell receptor (beta chain) emerged from a study of blood T cell repertoires in COVID-19. Participant ages covered roughly 18 to 89 years across 24 US areas. Clinical history reported by participants formed the basis on which cohorts were assigned. Before being deemed recovered, Cohort 3 donors had two negative PCRs, clearance, or symptom resolution. Per the original methods: Amplification from reference gene primers served as the basis for estimated nucleated cell counts. Using immunoSEQ multiplex PCR, the repertoire was profiled, and TCRdb retains in-frame clones only, with some absent. V, J and clone size were drawn from that table, and D and trimming were deduced from the DNA. Of fewer than 350,000 clones listed, about 89% are singletons. CDR1 is LGHDT, CDR2 YNNKEL, per germline (reference sequence). The V end lost 6 bases, the J end lost 2 bases, and 10 bases lay between the germline ends. The CDR3 covers 13 residues.

Specimen: PBMCs or T cells enriched from blood (not recorded which). The rearrangement uses TRBV3-1 (or the pseudogene TRBV3-2) and TRBJ1-1; a weak D match, TRBD1 (6 bases). This TCR came from a man in his 60s who had recovered from COVID-19. CDR3 residues: CASSGQFNTEAFF. The DNA of the CDR3 is TGTGCCAGCAGTGGACAGTTCAACACTGAAGCTTTCTTT.